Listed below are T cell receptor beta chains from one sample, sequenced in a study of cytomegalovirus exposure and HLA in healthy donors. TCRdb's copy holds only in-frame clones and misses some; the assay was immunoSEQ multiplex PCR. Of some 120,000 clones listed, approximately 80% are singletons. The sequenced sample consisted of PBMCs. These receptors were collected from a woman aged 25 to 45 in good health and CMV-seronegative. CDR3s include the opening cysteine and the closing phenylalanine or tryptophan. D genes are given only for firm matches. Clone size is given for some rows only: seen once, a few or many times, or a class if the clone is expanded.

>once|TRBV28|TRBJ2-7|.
TGTGCCAGCAGTGCCGCCGGGCGGGTGACGACCTACGAGCAGTACTTC
CASSAAGRVTTYEQYF
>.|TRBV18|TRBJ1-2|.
TGTGCCAGCTCACCACGGGGGCTGGGCTATGGCTACACCTTC
CASSPRGLGYGYTF
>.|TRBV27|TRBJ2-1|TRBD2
TGTGCCAGCAGTCCGCACCCTTTAGCGGGAGGGTACAATGAGCAGTTCTTC
CASSPHPLAGGYNEQFF
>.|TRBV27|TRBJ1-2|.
TGTGCCAGCAGTCCATTAGGACAGCTCGATGGCTACACCTTC
CASSPLGQLDGYTF
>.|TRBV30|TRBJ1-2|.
TGTGCCTGGAGTGTCTCAGGTGGCTACACCTTC
CAWSVSGGYTF
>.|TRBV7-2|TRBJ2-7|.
TGTGCCAGCACCTCATATAGGACAACAAAGCAGTACTTC
CASTSYRTTKQYF
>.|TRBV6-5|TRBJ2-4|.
TGTGCCAGCAGTTACCCCCAGGGGACCAAAAACATTCAGTACTTC
CASSYPQGTKNIQYF
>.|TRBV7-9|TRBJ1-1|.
TGTGCCAGCAGCTTCCCGGGGATGAACACTGAAGCTTTCTTT
CASSFPGMNTEAFF
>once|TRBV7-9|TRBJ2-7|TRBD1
TGTGCCAGCAGCCTACAGGGGATCCCCTACGAGCAGTACTTC
CASSLQGIPYEQYF
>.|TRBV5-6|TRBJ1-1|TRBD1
TGTGCCAGCAGCGCCAGCTTAGGGACAGGGGTGAACACTGAAGCTTTCTTT
CASSASLGTGVNTEAFF
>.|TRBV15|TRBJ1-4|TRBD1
TGTGCCACCAGTAAGGGACAGGGAGGTGAAAAACTGTTTTTT
CATSKGQGGEKLFF
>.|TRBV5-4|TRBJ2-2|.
TGTGCCAGCAGCTTGGAGTCTAGTGCCACCGGGGAGCTGTTTTTT
CASSLESSATGELFF
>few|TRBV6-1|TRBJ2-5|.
TGTGCCAGCAGGTCGGGGACTGCAGAAGAGACCCAGTACTTC
CASRSGTAEETQYF
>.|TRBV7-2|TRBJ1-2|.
TGTGCCAGCAGCTTAGTGACAGTCGGTGGCTACACCTTC
CASSLVTVGGYTF
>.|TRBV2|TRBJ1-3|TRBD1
TGTGCCAGCACCGAACAGGGGGCCGGAAACACCATATACTTT
CASTEQGAGNTIYF
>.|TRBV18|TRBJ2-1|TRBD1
TGTGCCAGCTCGCGTGGGACAGGGGGCGAGAATGAGCAGTTCTTC
CASSRGTGGENEQFF
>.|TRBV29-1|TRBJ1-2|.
TGCAGCGTTCAACAGTCTAACTATGGCTACACCTTC
CSVQQSNYGYTF
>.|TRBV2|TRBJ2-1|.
TGTGCCAGCAGTGGCGCTACCAAGTTCTTC
CASSGATKFF
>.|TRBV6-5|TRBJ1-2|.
TGTGCCAGCAGTTTCGGAGCGGGACAAACTACGTTTGACTACACCTTC
CASSFGAGQTTFDYTF
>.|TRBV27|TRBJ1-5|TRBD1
TGTGCCAGCAGTCCGCTATCGACAGGGGTCAATCAGCCCCAGCATTTT
CASSPLSTGVNQPQHF
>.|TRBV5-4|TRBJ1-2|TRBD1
TGTGCCAGCAGTCCGACCCACCCGGGACAGGGAGCCTATGGCTACACCTTC
CASSPTHPGQGAYGYTF
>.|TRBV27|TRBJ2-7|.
TGTGCCAGCAGGTCGACAGGTATGCCTTCCTACGAGCAGTACTTC
CASRSTGMPSYEQYF
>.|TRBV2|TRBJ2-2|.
TGTGCCAGCACATCGACTCCGTACACCGGGGAGCTGTTTTTT
CASTSTPYTGELFF
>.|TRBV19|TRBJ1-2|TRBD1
TGTGCCAGTAGTATAGGGACAGGGACCGGCTACACCTTC
CASSIGTGTGYTF
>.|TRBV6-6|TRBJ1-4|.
TGTGCCAGCAGTAACGGGAATGAAAAACTGTTTTTT
CASSNGNEKLFF
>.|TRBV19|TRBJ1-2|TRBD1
TGTGCCAGTAGTTTTCCGGGACAGGGAAGGTTCGGCTACACCTTC
CASSFPGQGRFGYTF
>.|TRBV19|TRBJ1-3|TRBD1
TGTGCCAGTAGTATTGCGACAGGGATTCGGCAAACTGGAAACACCATATATTTT
CASSIATGIRQTGNTIYF
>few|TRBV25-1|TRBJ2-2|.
TGTGCCAGCAGTGAAAAGGTCTACGTGAGGAGCACCGGGGAGCTGTTTTTT
CASSEKVYVRSTGELFF